These 25 T cell receptor beta chains were all obtained from the same sample, sequenced in a study of OX40 agonist ivuxolimab in advanced cancers. Here immunoSEQ multiplex PCR was the method, and the copy in TCRdb shows in-frame clones only, minus some. The table records fewer than 85,000 clones, around 82% of them present only once. The source material was CD4+ or CD8+ T cells sorted from blood, sampled in a trial of the OX40 agonist ivuxolimab. The receptors originated from an adult with an advanced solid tumor such as melanoma, head and neck, liver or kidney cancer.

The chain's CDR3 is CASRGSNQPQHF. CDR3 DNA: TGTGCCAGCAGAGGGAGCAATCAGCCCCAGCATTTT. This chain links TRBV6-5 with TRBJ1-5; D gene unclear. Per the germline V gene, CDR1 is MNHEY and CDR2 is SVGAGI. This CDR3 contains 12 residues. Trimming pared 6 bases from V and 1 base from J, leaving 4 bases between.

CDR3 nucleotide sequence: TGTGCCAGCAGCGCTACAGGTCAACAGACCCAGTACTTC. Translating it yields CASSATGQQTQYF. This chain connects TRBV9 to TRBJ2-5; maybe TRBD1 (5 bases). The germline CDR1 and CDR2 sequences are SGDLS and YYNGEE. Trimming stripped 3 bases from V and 6 bases from J, with 12 bases between. This CDR3 spans 13 amino acids.

The chain links TRBV25-1 to TRBJ1-2; 9 positions match TRBD1. After removal of 5 bases from V and 1 base from J, the junction contained 5 bases not matched to a gene. The CDR3 runs to 15 residues. Germline V CDR1 and CDR2: MGHDK, SYGVNS. CDR3 bases: TGTGCCAGCAGTACCGGGACAGGGATTAACTATGGCTACACCTTC. This encodes CASSTGTGINYGYTF.

The chain carries TRBV7-9 and TRBJ1-1; TRBD1 matches 7 bases. V shed 1 base and J 8 bases; nucleotides not matched to a gene: 10. There are 15 residues in the CDR3. The germline V gene encodes CDR1 SEHNR and CDR2 FQNEAQ (reference sequence). In nucleotides, the CDR3 is TGTGCCAGCAGCTTAGATGCCGGGAGGGGGCCCGAAGCTTTCTTT. This gives the protein CASSLDAGRGPEAFF.

V is TRBV19 and J is TRBJ2-1; D gene uncertain. V lost 1 base, J lost 0 bases, and 10 bases lay in between. CDR3 length: 16 amino acids. CDR1 is LNHDA, CDR2 SQIVND, per germline (reference sequence). CDR3 residues: CASSIAKGSSYNEQFF. CDR3 sequence (DNA): TGTGCCAGTAGTATAGCCAAGGGAAGCTCCTACAATGAGCAGTTCTTC.

This clone showed up just once. V usage is TRBV7-8 and J usage is TRBJ2-7; D tentatively reads TRBD1 or TRBD2 (6 bases each). The length of the CDR3 is 17 residues. Trimming removed 1 base from V and 2 bases from J, with 18 bases in between. Per germline, CDR1 SGHVS and CDR2 FQNEAQ. The CDR3 loop reads CASSLGRGPTGPYEQYF. The CDR3 DNA sequence: TGTGCCAGCAGCTTAGGGAGGGGTCCGACAGGACCCTACGAGCAGTACTTC.

The rearrangement uses TRBV5-5 and TRBJ1-4; D call uncertain. The CDR3 totals 15 residues. Germline loops: CDR1 SGHKS, CDR2 YYEKEE (reference sequence). V was cut by 6 bases and J by 3 bases, with 15 bases left in between. In DNA form, the CDR3 reads TGTGCCAGCACCCGTGGTGGGAGCGCTAATGAAAAACTGTTTTTT. It is translated as CASTRGGSANEKLFF.

This clone was seen a single time. The genes are TRBV2 and TRBJ2-2; maybe TRBD2 (6 bases). The CDR3 contains 14 residues. Between the trimmed V and J ends, which lost 10 bases and 1 base, there was a span of 13 bases. CDR1 is SNHLY and CDR2 is FYNNEI in the germline V gene. CDR3 loop: CAMKGRRNTGELFF. The CDR3 region has the DNA TGTGCCATGAAGGGGAGGAGGAACACCGGGGAGCTGTTTTTT.

The rearrangement joins TRBV5-4 to TRBJ1-1; D remains unclear. The CDR3 consists of 17 residues. Germline CDR1 and CDR2: SGHNT and YYREEE (reference sequence). Trimming cost V 1 base and J 4 bases, with 20 bases left between them. The CDR3 is CASSLFPGRAASTEAFF. The DNA for the CDR3 is TGTGCCAGCAGCTTGTTTCCCGGACGGGCTGCTTCCACTGAAGCTTTCTTT. The variable domain in full, completed from reference TRBV5-4 and TRBJ1-1, reads ETGVTQSPTHLIKTRGQQVTLRCSSQSGHNTVSWYQQALGQGPQFIFQYYREEENGRGNFPPRFSGLQFPNYSSELNVNALELDDSALYLCASSLFPGRAASTEAFFGQGTRLTVV.

The V gene is TRBV7-9, the J gene TRBJ1-5; a weak D match, TRBD1 (5 bases). CDR1 is SEHNR, CDR2 FQNEAQ, per germline (reference sequence). The CDR3 has 13 amino acids. The V and J ends lost 1 base and 6 bases respectively, with 7 bases between them. In DNA, the CDR3 is TGTGCCAGCAGCTTAGGGGGGGTTCAGCCCCAGCATTTT. Its translation: CASSLGGVQPQHF. The full variable domain, rest sourced from reference TRBV7-9 and TRBJ1-5, is DTGVSQNPRHKITKRGQNVTFRCDPISEHNRLYWYRQTLGQGPEFLTYFQNEAQLEKSRLLSDRFSAERPKGSFSTLEIQRTEQGDSAMYLCASSLGGVQPQHFGDGTRLSIL.

The V call is TRBV7-2, the J call TRBJ2-4, with no clear D. V was pared by 3 bases and J by 9 bases, with 12 bases between. CDR3 length: 13 residues. Germline V lookup: CDR1 SGHTA, CDR2 FQGNSA. The CDR3 DNA follows: TGTGCCAGCAGCTTCTTCCAAGAGGCCATTCAGTACTTC. Translated, it gives CASSFFQEAIQYF.

This chain joins TRBV18 and TRBJ1-2, with 8 bases lining up with TRBD1. This CDR3 region has 15 residues. Germline-derived CDR1 and CDR2 are KGHSH and LQKENI. The junction had 6 bases not matched to a gene; V was cut back by 4 bases and J by 2 bases. CDR3 sequence (DNA): TGTGCCAGCTCACGTGACAGGGGACAAAACTATGGCTACACCTTC. It encodes CASSRDRGQNYGYTF.

This clone was observed a single time. The CDR3 loop is CASSPLLKGGEAFF. Here the CDR3 DNA reads TGCGCCAGCAGCCCCCTTCTCAAGGGGGGTGAAGCTTTCTTT. The rearrangement links TRBV4-1 to TRBJ1-1; D perhaps matches TRBD1 (6 bases). This CDR3 has 14 amino acids. CDR1 MGHRA and CDR2 YSYEKL come from the germline V gene. Trimming shortened V by 4 bases and J by 7 bases, and 16 bases separated the two germline ends.

This clone has only a few counts. V gene TRBV9 combines with J gene TRBJ1-6, with D uncertain. The CDR3 runs 14 residues. The germline V gene has CDR1 SGDLS and CDR2 YYNGEE. With 3 bases removed from V and 9 bases from J, the gap between germline ends came to 13 bases. For the CDR3, the DNA is TGTGCCAGCAGCGCCAGTACGACGGTTTCACCCCTCCACTTT. This encodes CASSASTTVSPLHF.

The chain couples TRBV25-1 to TRBJ1-2, with D possibly being TRBD1 (6 bases). From germline, CDR1 is MGHDK and CDR2 SYGVNS. The CDR3 has 13 amino acids. V lost 8 bases and J 6 bases, leaving 16 bases between the germline ends. The CDR3 DNA follows: TGTGCCAGCTACGCACAGGGTTGGAATGGCTACACCTTC. Amino acids: CASYAQGWNGYTF.

The rearrangement joins TRBV15 to TRBJ2-3; D is undetermined. The CDR3 contains 14 residues. V dropped 0 bases and J dropped 3 bases, with 7 bases sitting between them. Germline CDR1 LNHNV, CDR2 YYDKDF (reference sequence). The CDR3 DNA follows: TGTGCCACCAGCAGAGATGTTTGGACAGATACGCAGTATTTT. Encoded protein: CATSRDVWTDTQYF.

This chain links TRBV7-9 with TRBJ1-3; the D is unclear. Germline V gene lookup returns CDR1 SEHNR and CDR2 FQNEAQ (reference sequence). This CDR3 spans 14 amino acids. The V end lost 4 bases, the J end lost 4 bases, and 11 bases lay between the germline ends. CDR3 DNA: TGTGCCAGCAGCTCCCCCGGGGAAGGAAACACCATATATTTT. Protein sequence: CASSSPGEGNTIYF. Filled out from reference TRBV7-9 and TRBJ1-3, the complete variable domain reads DTGVSQNPRHKITKRGQNVTFRCDPISEHNRLYWYRQTLGQGPEFLTYFQNEAQLEKSRLLSDRFSAERPKGSFSTLEIQRTEQGDSAMYLCASSSPGEGNTIYFGEGSWLTVV.

This chain connects TRBV10-3 to TRBJ1-4; no definite D call. Per the germline V gene, CDR1 is ENHRY and CDR2 is SYGVKD. The germline V and J ends were trimmed by 2 bases and 0 bases, with 4 bases remaining between them. CDR3 size: 14 residues. CDR3 sequence: CAISEGATNEKLFF. Here the CDR3 DNA reads TGTGCCATCAGTGAGGGTGCAACTAATGAAAAACTGTTTTTT.

The CDR3 is CASSDPGRGPGYGYTF. CDR3 nucleotides: TGTGCCAGCAGTGACCCGGGCAGGGGTCCCGGCTATGGCTACACCTTC. The rearrangement links TRBV25-1 to TRBJ1-2; D perhaps matches TRBD1 (6 bases). The germline gives CDR1 MGHDK, CDR2 SYGVNS. CDR3 length: 16 amino acids. Trimming took 3 bases from V and 4 from J, leaving 18 bases between them.

The J gene is TRBJ1-1, the V gene TRBV7-9; D gene uncertain. The CDR3 runs to 12 residues. Germline assignment: CDR1 SEHNR and CDR2 FQNEAQ (reference sequence). Trimming shortened V by 6 bases and J by 5 bases, and 10 bases separated the two germline ends. Here the CDR3 DNA reads TGTGCCAGCAGAATGGCGGAAACTGAAGCTTTCTTT. The encoded protein is CASRMAETEAFF.

This chain links TRBV27 with TRBJ1-5; TRBD1 matches 8 bases. J gave up 3 bases and V 3 bases, and 7 bases lay outside the gene matches. The V gene's germline CDR1 is MNHEY and CDR2 SMNVEV (reference sequence). The CDR3 length is 16 residues. The CDR3 DNA sequence: TGTGCCAGCAGTTTCCTCTCAGGGGGCCCCAATCAGCCCCAGCATTTT. Protein: CASSFLSGGPNQPQHF.

This clone has only one observation. J is TRBJ1-5 and V is TRBV27, with D tentatively TRBD1 (5 bases). Germline CDR1 MNHEY, CDR2 SMNVEV (reference sequence). Trimming cost V 4 bases and J 1 base, with 8 bases left between them. The CDR3 loop spans 14 amino acids. CDR3 sequence reads: CASSSRDSNQPQHF. The CDR3 coding sequence is TGTGCCAGCAGTTCCCGGGACAGCAATCAGCCCCAGCATTTT.

This chain connects TRBV9 to TRBJ1-3; no clear D. Germline CDR1 is SGDLS and CDR2 is YYNGEE. V was pared by 3 bases and J by 9 bases, with 16 bases between. The CDR3 is made up of 14 amino acids. The CDR3 coding sequence is TGTGCCAGCAGCGCTCCAGGACCCGCGGGCACCATATATTTT. It is translated as CASSAPGPAGTIYF.

The chain has TRBV10-3 and TRBJ1-5, with D possibly TRBD1 on 6 matching bases. The CDR3 totals 15 residues. Germline assignment: CDR1 ENHRY and CDR2 SYGVKD. Trimming removed 3 bases from V and 4 bases from J, with 13 bases in between. The DNA for the CDR3 is TGTGCCATCAGTGATGGTGCAGGGGAAAATCAGCCCCAGCATTTT. Residues: CAISDGAGENQPQHF.

The chain joins TRBV5-5 to TRBJ2-1; 13 nucleotides match TRBD2. Looked up from germline, CDR1 is SGHKS and CDR2 is YYEKEE (reference sequence). The CDR3 runs 17 residues. J gave up 2 bases and V 2 bases, and 4 bases lay outside the gene matches. The DNA for the CDR3 is TGTGCCAGCAGCTTTGAACTAGCGGGGGGGCCCTACAATGAGCAGTTCTTC. As protein: CASSFELAGGPYNEQFF.